The text below deals with one TCR beta chain. The data were obtained in a study of identical twins. The V gene's germline CDR1 is SGHDT and CDR2 YYEEEE. The CDR3 length is 16 residues. The ends lost 4 bases at V and 0 bases at J; junction bases unmatched: 6. TCRdb re-called the 5' RACE reads with MiXCR, one entry per CDR3 protein. The sample has 550,000 to 700,000 distinct CDR3 sequences, around 21% seen once. These data also formed part of another study, on T cells expressing NK-cell markers.

The TCR sequence derives from a woman aged 18-35 years in good health. The chain combines TRBV5-6 with TRBJ2-2; 7 bases agree with TRBD2. What was sequenced was PBMCs. The CDR3 region is CASSGREGSNTGELFF. The CDR3, as DNA: TGTGCCAGCAGCGGGAGGGAAGGGTCGAACACCGGGGAGCTGTTTTTT.